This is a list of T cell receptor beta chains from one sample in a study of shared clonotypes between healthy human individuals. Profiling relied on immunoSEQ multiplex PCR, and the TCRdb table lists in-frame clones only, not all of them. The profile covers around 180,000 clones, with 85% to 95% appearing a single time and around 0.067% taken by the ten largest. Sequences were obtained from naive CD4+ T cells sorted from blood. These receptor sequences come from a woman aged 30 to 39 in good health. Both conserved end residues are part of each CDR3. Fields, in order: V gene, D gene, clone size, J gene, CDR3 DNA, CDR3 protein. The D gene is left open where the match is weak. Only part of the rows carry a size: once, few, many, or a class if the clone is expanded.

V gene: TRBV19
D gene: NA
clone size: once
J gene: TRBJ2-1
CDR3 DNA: TGTGCCAGTAGTATCCCTAGGGGCTACAATGAGCAGTTCTTC
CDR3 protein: CASSIPRGYNEQFF

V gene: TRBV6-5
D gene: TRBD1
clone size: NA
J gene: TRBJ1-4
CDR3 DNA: TGTGCCAGCAAACCCGGGACAGGAAGAGAAAAACTGTTTTTT
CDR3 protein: CASKPGTGREKLFF

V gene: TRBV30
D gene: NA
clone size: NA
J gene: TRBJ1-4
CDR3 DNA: TGTGCCTGGAGTACCTCCTGGGGGGAAAAACTGTTTTTT
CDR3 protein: CAWSTSWGEKLFF

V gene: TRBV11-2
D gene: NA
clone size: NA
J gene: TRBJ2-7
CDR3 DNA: TGTGCCAGCAGCTTACGGGGCGAGCAGTACTTC
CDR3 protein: CASSLRGEQYF

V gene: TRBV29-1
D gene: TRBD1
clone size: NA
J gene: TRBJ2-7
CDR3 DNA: TGCAGCGTAGGGACAGCTTTGACGTCCGAGCAGTACTTC
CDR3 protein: CSVGTALTSEQYF

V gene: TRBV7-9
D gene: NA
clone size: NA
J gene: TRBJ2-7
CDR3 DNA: TGTGCCAGCAGCTTAGCAGGTCGCCCCTACGAGCAGTACTTC
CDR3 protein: CASSLAGRPYEQYF

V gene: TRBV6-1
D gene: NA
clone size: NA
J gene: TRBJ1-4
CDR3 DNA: TGTGCCAGCAGCGGTGGGACGCGGAATGAAAAACTGTTTTTT
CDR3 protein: CASSGGTRNEKLFF

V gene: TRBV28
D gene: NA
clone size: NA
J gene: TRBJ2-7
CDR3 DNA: TGTGCCAGCAGTTCGGACGGGTACGAGCAGTACTTC
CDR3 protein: CASSSDGYEQYF

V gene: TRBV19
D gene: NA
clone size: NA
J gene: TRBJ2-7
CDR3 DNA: TGTGCCAGTAGTCCGACATTTTCCTACGAGCAGTACTTC
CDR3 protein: CASSPTFSYEQYF

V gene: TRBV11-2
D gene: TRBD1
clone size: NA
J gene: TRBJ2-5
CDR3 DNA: TGTGCCAGCAGCTTTAGACAGGGGGCGCGGGGTACTAACCAAGAGACCCAGTACTTC
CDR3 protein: CASSFRQGARGTNQETQYF

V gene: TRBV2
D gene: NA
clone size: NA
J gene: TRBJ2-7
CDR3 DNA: TGTGCCAGCAATACCAAGGGATCAACCTACGAGCAGTACTTC
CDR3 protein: CASNTKGSTYEQYF

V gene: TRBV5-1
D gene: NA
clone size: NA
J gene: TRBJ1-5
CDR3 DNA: TGCGCCAGCAGCTTGGACGGAGGAAATAGCAATCAGCCCCAGCATTTT
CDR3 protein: CASSLDGGNSNQPQHF

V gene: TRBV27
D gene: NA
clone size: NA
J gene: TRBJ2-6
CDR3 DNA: TGTGCCAGCAGTTTGTCTGGGGCCAACGTCCTGACTTTC
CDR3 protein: CASSLSGANVLTF

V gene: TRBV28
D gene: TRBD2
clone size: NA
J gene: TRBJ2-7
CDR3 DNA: TGTGCCAGCAGTTTACCGGGACTAGCGGGAGAGGCATTCTACGAGCAGTACTTC
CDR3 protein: CASSLPGLAGEAFYEQYF

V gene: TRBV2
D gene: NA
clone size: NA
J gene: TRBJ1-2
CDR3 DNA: TGTGCCAGCAGTTTACAGGATCGTGGCTACACCTTC
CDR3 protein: CASSLQDRGYTF

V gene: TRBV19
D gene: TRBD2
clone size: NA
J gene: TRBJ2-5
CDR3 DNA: TGTGCCAGTAGTTCTCGACTAGCGGGAGAGGGGGAGACCCAGTACTTC
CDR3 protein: CASSSRLAGEGETQYF

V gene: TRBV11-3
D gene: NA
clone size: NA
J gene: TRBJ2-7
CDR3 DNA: TGTGCCAGCAGCCTGAGACCCTCCTACGAGCAGTACTTC
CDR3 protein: CASSLRPSYEQYF

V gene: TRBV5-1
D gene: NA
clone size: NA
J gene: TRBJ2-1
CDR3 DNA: TGCGCCAGCAGCAGATGGACAGATTACAATGAGCAGTTCTTC
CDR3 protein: CASSRWTDYNEQFF

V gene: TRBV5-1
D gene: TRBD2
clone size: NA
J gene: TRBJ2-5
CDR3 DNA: TGCGCCAGCAGCTTGGGGACTAGCGGGAGTGAGACCCAGTACTTC
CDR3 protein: CASSLGTSGSETQYF

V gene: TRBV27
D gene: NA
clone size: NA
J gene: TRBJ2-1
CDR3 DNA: TGTGCCAGCAGTTATCGGCGGGGTAAATCGGGCAATGAGCAGTTCTTC
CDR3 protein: CASSYRRGKSGNEQFF

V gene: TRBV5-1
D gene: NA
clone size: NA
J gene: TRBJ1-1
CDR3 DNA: TGCGCCAGCAGCTTGGGGGGATCGAACACTGAAGCTTTCTTT
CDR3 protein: CASSLGGSNTEAFF

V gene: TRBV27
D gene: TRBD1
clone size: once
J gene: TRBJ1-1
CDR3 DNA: TGTGCCAGCAGTATGAGACAGGGTTTCTCTGAAGCTTTCTTT
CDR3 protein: CASSMRQGFSEAFF

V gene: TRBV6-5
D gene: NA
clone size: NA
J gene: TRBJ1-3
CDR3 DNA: TGTGCCAGCAGTACGTCCCGGCAGATACCAAACACCATATATTTT
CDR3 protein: CASSTSRQIPNTIYF